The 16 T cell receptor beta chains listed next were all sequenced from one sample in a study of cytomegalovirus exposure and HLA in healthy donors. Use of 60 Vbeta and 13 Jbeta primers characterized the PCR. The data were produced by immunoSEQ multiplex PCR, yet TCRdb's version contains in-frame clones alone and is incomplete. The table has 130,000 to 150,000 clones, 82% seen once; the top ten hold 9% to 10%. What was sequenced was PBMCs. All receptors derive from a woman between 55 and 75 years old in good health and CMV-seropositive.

The CDR3 DNA reads as TGTGCCAGCAGTTTGGCAGGGCACGAGCAGTACTTC. Amino acids: CASSLAGHEQYF. The rearrangement joins TRBV27 to TRBJ2-7, with D tentatively TRBD1 (5 bases). Germline V gives CDR1 MNHEY, CDR2 SMNVEV (reference sequence). The V gene lost 3 bases and the J gene lost 5 bases, with 8 bases spanning the gap. The CDR3 is 12 amino acids.

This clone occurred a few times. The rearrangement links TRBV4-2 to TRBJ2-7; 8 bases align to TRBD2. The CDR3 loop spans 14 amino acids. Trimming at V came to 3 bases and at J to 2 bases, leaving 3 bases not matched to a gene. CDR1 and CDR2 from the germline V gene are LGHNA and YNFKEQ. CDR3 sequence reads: CASSHGGAAYEQYF. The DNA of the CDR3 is TGTGCCAGCAGCCACGGGGGGGCCGCCTACGAGCAGTACTTC.

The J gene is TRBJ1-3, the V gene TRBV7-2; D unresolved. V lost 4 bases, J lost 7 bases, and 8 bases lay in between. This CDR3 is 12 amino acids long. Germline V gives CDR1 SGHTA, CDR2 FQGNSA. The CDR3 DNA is TGTGCCAGCAGCTCTTACGGGAACACCATATATTTT. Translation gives CASSSYGNTIYF.

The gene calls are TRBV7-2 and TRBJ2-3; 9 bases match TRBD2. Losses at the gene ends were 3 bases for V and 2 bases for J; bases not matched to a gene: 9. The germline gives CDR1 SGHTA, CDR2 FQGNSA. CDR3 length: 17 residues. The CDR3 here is CASSLDPLAGITDTQYF. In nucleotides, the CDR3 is TGTGCCAGCAGCTTGGACCCTCTAGCGGGAATCACAGATACGCAGTATTTT.

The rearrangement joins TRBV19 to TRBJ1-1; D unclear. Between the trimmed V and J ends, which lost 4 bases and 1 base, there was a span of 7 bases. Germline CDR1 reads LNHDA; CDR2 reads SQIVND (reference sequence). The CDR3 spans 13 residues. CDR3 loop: CASSRAPNTEAFF. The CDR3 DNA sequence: TGTGCCAGTAGTAGGGCCCCGAACACTGAAGCTTTCTTT.

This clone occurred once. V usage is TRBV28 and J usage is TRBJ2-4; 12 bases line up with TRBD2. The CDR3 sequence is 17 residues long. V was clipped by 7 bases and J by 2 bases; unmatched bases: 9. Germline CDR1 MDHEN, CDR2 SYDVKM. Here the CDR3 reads CASKPLAGGPSKNIQYF. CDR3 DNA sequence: TGTGCCAGCAAACCCCTAGCGGGAGGGCCATCCAAAAACATTCAGTACTTC.

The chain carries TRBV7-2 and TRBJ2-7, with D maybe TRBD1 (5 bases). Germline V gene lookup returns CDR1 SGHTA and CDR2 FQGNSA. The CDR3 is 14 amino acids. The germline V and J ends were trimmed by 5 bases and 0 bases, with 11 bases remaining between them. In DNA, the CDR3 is TGTGCCAGCAGCCCCTGGACAAGCTCCTACGAGCAGTACTTC. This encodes CASSPWTSSYEQYF. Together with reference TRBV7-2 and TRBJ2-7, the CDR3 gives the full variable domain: GAGVSQSPSNKVTEKGKDVELRCDPISGHTALYWYRQSLGQGLEFLIYFQGNSAPDKSGLPSDRFSAERTGGSVSTLTIQRTQQEDSAVYLCASSPWTSSYEQYFGPGTRLTVT.

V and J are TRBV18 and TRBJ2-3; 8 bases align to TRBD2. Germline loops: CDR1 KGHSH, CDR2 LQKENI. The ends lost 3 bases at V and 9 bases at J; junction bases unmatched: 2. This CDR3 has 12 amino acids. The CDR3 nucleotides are TGTGCCAGCTCACCCCGGGGGGGGACGCAGTATTTT. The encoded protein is CASSPRGGTQYF.

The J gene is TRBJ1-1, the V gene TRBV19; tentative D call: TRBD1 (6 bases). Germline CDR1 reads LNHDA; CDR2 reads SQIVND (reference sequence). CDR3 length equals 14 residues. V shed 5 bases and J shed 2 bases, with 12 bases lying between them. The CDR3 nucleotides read TGTGCCAGTAGTCTCCGGGACATTAACACTGAAGCTTTCTTT. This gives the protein CASSLRDINTEAFF.

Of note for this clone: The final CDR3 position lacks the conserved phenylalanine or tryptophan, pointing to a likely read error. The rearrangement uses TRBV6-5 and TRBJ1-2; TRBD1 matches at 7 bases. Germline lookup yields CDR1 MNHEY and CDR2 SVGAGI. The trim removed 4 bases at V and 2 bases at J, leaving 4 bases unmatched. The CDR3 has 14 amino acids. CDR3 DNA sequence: TGTGCCAGCAGTTCCGGGACAGCGAACTATGGCTACACCCTC. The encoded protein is CASSSGTANYGYTL.

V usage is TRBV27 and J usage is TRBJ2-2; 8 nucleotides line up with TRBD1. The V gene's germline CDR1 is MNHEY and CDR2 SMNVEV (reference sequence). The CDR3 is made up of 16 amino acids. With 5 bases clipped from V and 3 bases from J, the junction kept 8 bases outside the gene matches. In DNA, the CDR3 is TGTGCCAGCAGTCTGGGACAGGTCTTTGACACCGGGGAGCTGTTTTTT. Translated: CASSLGQVFDTGELFF.

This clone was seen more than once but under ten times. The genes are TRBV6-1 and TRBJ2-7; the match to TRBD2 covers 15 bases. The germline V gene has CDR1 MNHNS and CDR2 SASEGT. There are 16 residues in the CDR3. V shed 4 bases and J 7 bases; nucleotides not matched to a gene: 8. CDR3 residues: CASSAGLAGGPKEQYF. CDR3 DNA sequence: TGTGCCAGCAGTGCAGGACTAGCGGGAGGGCCCAAAGAGCAGTACTTC.

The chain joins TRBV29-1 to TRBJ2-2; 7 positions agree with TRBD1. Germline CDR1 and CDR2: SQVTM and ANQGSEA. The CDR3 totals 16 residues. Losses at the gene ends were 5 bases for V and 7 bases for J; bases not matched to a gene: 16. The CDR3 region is CSVQTTQGVGRGELFF. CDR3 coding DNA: TGCAGCGTTCAGACTACCCAGGGGGTTGGTCGCGGGGAGCTGTTTTTT.

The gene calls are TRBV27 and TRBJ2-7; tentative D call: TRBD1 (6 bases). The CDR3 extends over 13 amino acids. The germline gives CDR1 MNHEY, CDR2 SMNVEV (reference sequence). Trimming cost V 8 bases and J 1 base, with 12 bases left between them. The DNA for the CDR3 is TGTGCCAGCGGATACAGGGCATCCTACGAGCAGTACTTC. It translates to CASGYRASYEQYF.

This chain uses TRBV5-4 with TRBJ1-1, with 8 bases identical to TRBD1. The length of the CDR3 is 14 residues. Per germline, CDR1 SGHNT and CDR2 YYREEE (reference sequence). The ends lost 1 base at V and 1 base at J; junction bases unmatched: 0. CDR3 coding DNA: TGTGCCAGCAGCTTGCAGGGGGCGAACACTGAAGCTTTCTTT. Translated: CASSLQGANTEAFF.

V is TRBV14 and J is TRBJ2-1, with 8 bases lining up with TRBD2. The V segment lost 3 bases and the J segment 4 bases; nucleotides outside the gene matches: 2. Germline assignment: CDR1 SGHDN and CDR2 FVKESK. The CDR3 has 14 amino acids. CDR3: CASSQAGGYNEQFF. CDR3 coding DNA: TGTGCCAGCAGCCAGGCGGGAGGATACAATGAGCAGTTCTTC.